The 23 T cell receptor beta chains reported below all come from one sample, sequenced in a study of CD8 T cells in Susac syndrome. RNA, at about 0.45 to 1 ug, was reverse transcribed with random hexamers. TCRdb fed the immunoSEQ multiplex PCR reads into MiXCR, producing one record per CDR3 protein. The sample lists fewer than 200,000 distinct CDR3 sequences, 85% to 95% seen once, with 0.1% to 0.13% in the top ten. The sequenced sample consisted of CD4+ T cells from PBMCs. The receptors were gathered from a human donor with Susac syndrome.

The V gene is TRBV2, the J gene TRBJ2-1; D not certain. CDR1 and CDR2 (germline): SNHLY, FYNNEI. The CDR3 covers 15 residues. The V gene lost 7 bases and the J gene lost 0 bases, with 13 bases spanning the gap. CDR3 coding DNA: TGTGCCAGCAAGCCGGACCAGAGCTCCTACAATGAGCAGTTCTTC. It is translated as CASKPDQSSYNEQFF. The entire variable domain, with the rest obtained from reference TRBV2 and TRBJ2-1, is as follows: EPEVTQTPSHQVTQMGQEVILRCVPISNHLYFYWYRQILGQKVEFLVSFYNNEISEKSEIFDDQFSVERPDGSNFTLKIRSTKLEDSAMYFCASKPDQSSYNEQFFGPGTRLTVL.

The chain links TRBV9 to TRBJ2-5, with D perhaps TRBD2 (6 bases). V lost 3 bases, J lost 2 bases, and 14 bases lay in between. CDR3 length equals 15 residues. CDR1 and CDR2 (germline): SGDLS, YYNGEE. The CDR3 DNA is TGTGCCAGCAGCGAATCTACTGGGACTCAAGAGACCCAGTACTTC. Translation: CASSESTGTQETQYF.

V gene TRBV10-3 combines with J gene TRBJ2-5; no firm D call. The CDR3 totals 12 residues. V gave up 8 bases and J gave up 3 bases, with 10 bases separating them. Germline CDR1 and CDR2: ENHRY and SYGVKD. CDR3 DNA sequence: TGTGCCATCGCATCAAGGGAAGAGACCCAGTACTTC. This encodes CAIASREETQYF.

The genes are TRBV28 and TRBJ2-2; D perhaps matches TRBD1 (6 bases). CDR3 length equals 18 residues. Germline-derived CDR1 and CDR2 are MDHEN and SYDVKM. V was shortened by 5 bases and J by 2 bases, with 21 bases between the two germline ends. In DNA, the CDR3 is TGTGCCAGCAGTCCCCAACCAACCGGGACACATAACACCGGGGAGCTGTTTTTT. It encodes CASSPQPTGTHNTGELFF.

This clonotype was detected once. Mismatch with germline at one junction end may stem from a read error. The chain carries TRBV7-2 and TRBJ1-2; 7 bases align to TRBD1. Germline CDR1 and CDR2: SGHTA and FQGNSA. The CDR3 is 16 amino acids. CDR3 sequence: CASSLAPGQTGYGYTF. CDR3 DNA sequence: TGTGCCAGCAGCCTAGCCCCGGGACAGACTGGCTATGGCTACACCTTC.

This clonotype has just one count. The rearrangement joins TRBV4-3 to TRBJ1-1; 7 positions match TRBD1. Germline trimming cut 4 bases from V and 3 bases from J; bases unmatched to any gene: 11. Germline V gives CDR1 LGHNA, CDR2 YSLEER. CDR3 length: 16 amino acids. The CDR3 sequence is CASSPFHEGADTEAFF. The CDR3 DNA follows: TGCGCCAGCAGCCCCTTCCATGAGGGGGCGGACACTGAAGCTTTCTTT.

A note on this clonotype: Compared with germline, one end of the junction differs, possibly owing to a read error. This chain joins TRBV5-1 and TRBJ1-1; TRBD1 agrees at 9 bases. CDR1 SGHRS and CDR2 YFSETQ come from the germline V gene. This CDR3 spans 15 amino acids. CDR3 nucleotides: TGCGCCTGCAGCGCCGAAACAGGGGGCATCACTGAAGCTTTCTTT. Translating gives CACSAETGGITEAFF. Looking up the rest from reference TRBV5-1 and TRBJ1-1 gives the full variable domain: KAGVTQTPRYLIKTRGQQVTLSCSPISGHRSVSWYQQTPGQGLQFLFEYFSETQRNKGNFPGRFSGRQFSNSRSEMNVSTLELGDSALYLCACSAETGGITEAFFGQGTRLTVV.

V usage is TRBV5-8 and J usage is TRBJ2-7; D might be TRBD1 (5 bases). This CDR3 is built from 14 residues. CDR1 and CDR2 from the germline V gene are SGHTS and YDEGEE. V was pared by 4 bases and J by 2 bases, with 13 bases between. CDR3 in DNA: TGTGCCAGCAGCCCCTGGACAAGCACCTACGAGCAGTACTTC. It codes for CASSPWTSTYEQYF.

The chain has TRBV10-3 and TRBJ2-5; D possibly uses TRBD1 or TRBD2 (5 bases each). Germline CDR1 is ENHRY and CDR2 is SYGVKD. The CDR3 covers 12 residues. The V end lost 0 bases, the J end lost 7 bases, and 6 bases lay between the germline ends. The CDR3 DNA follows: TGTGCCATCAGTGAGTCGAGGGGGACCCAGTACTTC. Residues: CAISESRGTQYF.

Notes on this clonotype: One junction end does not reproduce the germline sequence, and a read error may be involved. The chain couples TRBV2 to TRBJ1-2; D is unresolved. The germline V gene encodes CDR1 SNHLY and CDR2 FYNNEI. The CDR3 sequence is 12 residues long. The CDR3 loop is CASSVSWDGYTF. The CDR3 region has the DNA TGTGCCAGCAGTGTGTCGTGGGATGGCTATACCTTC. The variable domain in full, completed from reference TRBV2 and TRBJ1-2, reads EPEVTQTPSHQVTQMGQEVILRCVPISNHLYFYWYRQILGQKVEFLVSFYNNEISEKSEIFDDQFSVERPDGSNFTLKIRSTKLEDSAMYFCASSVSWDGYTFGSGTRLTVV.

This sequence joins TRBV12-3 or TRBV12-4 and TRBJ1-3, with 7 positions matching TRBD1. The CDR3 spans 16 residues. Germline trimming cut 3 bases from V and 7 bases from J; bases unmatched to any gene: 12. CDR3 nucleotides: TGTGCCAGCAGTTTCCCAAAGACAGGGATGATCAACACCATATATTTT. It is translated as CASSFPKTGMINTIYF.

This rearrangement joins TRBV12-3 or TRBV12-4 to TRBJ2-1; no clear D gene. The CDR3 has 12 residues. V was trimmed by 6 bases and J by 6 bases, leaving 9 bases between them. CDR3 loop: CASRSGVNEQFF. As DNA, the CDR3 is TGTGCCAGCAGGTCGGGCGTCAATGAGCAGTTCTTC.

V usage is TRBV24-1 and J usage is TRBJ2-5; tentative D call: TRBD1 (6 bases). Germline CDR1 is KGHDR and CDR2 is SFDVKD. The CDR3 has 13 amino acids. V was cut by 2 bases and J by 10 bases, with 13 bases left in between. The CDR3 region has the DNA TGTGCCACCAGTGATTCAGGGGTGTGGGGCCAGTACTTC. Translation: CATSDSGVWGQYF.

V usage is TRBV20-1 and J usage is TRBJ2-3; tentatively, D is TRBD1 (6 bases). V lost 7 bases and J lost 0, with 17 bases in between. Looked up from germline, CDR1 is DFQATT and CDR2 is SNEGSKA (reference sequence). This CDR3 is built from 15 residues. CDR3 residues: CSVRHRASSTDTQYF. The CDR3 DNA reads TGCAGTGTACGGCACAGGGCTTCTAGCACAGATACGCAGTATTTT.

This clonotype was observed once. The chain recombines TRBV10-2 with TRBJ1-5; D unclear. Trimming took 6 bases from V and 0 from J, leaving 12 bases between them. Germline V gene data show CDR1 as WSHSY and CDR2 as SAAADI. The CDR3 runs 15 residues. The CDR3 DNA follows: TGCGCCAGCAGAGACCACAAGAATAGCAATCAGCCCCAGCATTTT. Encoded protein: CASRDHKNSNQPQHF.

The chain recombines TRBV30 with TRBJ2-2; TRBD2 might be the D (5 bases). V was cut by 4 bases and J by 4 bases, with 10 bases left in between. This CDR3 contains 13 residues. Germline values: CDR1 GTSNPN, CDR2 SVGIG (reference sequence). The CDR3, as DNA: TGTGCCTGGATGCGCGGGTCCACCGGGGAGCTGTTTTTT. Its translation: CAWMRGSTGELFF.

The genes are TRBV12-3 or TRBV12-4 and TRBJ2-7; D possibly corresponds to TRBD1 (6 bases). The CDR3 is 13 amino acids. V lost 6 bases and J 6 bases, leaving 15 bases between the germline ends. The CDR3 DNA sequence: TGTGCCAGCAGCAAAACAGGGACCATCGAGCAGTACTTC. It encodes CASSKTGTIEQYF.

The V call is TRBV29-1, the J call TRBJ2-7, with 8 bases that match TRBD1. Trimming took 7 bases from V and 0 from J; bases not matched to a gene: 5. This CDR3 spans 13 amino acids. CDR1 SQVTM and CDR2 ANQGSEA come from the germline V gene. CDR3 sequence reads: CSGRQGSSYEQYF. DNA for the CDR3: TGCAGCGGGAGACAGGGGAGCTCCTACGAGCAGTACTTC.

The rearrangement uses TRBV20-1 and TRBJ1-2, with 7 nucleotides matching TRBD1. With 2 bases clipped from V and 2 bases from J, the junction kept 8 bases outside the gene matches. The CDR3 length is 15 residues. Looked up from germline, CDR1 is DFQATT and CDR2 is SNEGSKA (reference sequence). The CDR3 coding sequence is TGCAGTGCTAGATCCACAGGGGACCAAAACTATGGCTACACCTTC. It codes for CSARSTGDQNYGYTF.

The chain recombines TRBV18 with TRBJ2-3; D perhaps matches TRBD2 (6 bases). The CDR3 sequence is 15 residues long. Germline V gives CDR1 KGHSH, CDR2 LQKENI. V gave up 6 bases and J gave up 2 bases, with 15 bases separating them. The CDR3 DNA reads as TGTGCCAGCTCCAAAGAGCGGGCTAACACAGATACGCAGTATTTT. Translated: CASSKERANTDTQYF.

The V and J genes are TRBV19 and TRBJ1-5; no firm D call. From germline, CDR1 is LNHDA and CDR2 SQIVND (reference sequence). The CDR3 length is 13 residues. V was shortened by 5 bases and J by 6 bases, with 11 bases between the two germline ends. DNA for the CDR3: TGTGCCAGTAGTCCCCAAGGCGTTCAGCCCCAGCATTTT. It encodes CASSPQGVQPQHF.

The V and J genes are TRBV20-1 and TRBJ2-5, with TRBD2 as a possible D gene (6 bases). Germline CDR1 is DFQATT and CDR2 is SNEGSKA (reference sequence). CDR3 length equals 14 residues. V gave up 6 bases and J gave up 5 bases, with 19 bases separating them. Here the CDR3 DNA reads TGCAGTGCCGGCGGAGGGCGGGTATGGGAGACCCAGTACTTC. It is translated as CSAGGGRVWETQYF.

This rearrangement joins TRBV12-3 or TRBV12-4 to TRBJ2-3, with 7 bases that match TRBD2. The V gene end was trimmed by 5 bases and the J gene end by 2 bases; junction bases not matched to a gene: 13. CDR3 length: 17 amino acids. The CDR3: CASSLTRSGGSTDTQYF. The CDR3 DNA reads TGTGCCAGCAGTCTGACTCGGTCGGGGGGTTCCACAGATACGCAGTATTTT.